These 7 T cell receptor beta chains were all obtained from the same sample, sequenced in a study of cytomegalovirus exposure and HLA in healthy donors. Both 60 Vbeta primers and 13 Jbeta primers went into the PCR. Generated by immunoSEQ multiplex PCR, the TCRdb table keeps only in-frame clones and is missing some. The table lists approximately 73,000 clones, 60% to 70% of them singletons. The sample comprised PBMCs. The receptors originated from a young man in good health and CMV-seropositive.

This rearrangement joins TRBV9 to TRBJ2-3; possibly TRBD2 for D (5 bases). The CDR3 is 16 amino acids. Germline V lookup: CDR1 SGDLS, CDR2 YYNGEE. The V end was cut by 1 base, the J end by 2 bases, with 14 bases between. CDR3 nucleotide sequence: TGTGCCAGCAGCGTATCAGCGGACGGGAACACAGATACGCAGTATTTT. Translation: CASSVSADGNTDTQYF.

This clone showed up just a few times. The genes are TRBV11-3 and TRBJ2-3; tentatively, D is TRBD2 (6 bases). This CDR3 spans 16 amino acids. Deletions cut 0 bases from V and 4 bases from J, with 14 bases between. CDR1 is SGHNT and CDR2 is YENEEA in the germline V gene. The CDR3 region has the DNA TGTGCCAGCAGCTTAGAAGTAGCGGCTAGCGCAGATACGCAGTATTTT. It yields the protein CASSLEVAASADTQYF.

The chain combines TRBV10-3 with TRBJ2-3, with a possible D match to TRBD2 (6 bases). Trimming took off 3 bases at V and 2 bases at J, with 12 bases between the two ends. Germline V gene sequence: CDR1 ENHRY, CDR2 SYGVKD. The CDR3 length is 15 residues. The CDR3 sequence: CAISDGGPDTDTQYF. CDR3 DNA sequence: TGTGCCATCAGTGACGGGGGACCGGACACAGATACGCAGTATTTT.

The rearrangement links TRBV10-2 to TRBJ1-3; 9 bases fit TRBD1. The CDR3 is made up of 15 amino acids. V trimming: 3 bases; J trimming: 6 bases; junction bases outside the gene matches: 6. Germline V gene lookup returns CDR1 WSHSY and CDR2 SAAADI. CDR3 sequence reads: CASSEGTGTENTIYF. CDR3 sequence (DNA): TGCGCCAGCAGTGAAGGGACAGGGACTGAAAACACCATATATTTT.

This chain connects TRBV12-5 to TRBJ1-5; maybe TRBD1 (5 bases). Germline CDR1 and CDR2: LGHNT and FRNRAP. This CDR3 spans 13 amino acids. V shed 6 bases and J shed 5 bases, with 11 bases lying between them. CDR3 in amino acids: CASGATGHQPQHF. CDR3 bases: TGTGCTAGTGGCGCTACAGGACATCAGCCCCAGCATTTT.

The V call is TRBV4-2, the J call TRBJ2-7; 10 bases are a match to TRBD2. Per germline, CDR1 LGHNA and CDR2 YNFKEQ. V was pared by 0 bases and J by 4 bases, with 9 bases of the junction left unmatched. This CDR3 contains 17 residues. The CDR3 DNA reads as TGTGCCAGCAGCCAAGAACATGGAACTAGCGGGATTTACGAGCAGTACTTC. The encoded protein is CASSQEHGTSGIYEQYF.

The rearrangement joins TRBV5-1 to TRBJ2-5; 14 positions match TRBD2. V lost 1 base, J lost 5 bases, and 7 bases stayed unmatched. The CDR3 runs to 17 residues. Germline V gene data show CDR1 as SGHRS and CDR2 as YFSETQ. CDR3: CASSLSGTSGGLETQYF. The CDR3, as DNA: TGCGCCAGCAGCTTGTCAGGGACTAGCGGGGGTTTGGAGACCCAGTACTTC.